The 3 T cell receptor beta chains given below trace back to one sample, sequenced in a study of blood T cell repertoires in COVID-19. Clones were sequenced by immunoSEQ multiplex PCR, and TCRdb holds only the in-frame ones, with some missing. The repertoire consists of under 100,000 clones, with around four fifths occurring once and the leading ten covering 15% to 20%. Sequenced input: peripheral blood. The origin of the receptors is a man aged 80 or over with active or convalescent COVID-19.

The chain has TRBV6-5 and TRBJ1-2; D ambiguous. Trimming stripped 4 bases from V and 4 bases from J, with 10 bases between. The CDR3 runs to 13 residues. Germline CDR1 MNHEY, CDR2 SVGAGI. The CDR3 nucleotides are TGTGCCAGCAGTTCAGGCGGGCGCTATGGCTACACCTTC. The encoded protein is CASSSGGRYGYTF.

This sequence joins TRBV28 and TRBJ1-2; 9 bases align to TRBD1. CDR3 size: 16 residues. Germline V gene data show CDR1 as MDHEN and CDR2 as SYDVKM. With 6 bases clipped from V and 2 bases from J, the junction kept 10 bases outside the gene matches. The CDR3 DNA is TGTGCCAGCAGCTACAATAGACAGGGGGGGAACTATGGCTACACCTTC. This sequence encodes CASSYNRQGGNYGYTF.

The V call is TRBV30, the J call TRBJ2-5; D is unresolved. V lost 2 bases to trimming and J lost 1 base, with 11 bases between them. Germline CDR1 GTSNPN, CDR2 SVGIG (reference sequence). The CDR3 sequence is 14 residues long. The CDR3 DNA follows: TGTGCCTGGAGTACAACACCGATCCAAGAGACCCAGTACTTC. Translation gives CAWSTTPIQETQYF.